This TCR beta chain came from a study of glioma-infiltrating T cells after dendritic cell vaccination. Notes on this clone: No antigen is known for it.

With V trimmed by 6 bases and J by 8 bases, 9 bases remained unmatched. CDR1 is SGHAT and CDR2 is FQDESV in the germline V gene (reference sequence). The CDR3 runs 14 residues. TCRB CDR3 was amplified from 2 ug genomic DNA or less. Assay used: immunoSEQ multiplex PCR; TCRdb lists only in-frame clones, some missing. The table has approximately 82,000 clones, 70% to 90% seen once. General study points: No direct clonality-survival link was found; a diverse polyclonal response may matter.

Source: blood, taken before dendritic cell vaccination. This receptor was obtained from a human donor with glioblastoma. The chain joins TRBV11-1 to TRBJ2-3; TRBD1 aligns across 9 bases. The CDR3 coding sequence is TGTGCCAGCAGTTACAGGGGGCGATTGGGTACGCAGTATTTT. This encodes CASSYRGRLGTQYF.